This TCR beta chain was retrieved from a study of beta chain features in type 1 diabetes. Study-level findings and limits: All four CD4+ subsets of Type 1 diabetes patients contained TCRB CDR3s that were moderately but significantly shorter. VDJ junctions from type 1 diabetes patients carried fewer insertions and larger deletions.

This clone was detected only a few times. The target antigen is unknown. As every portion of the isolated RNA was reverse transcribed, the sequencing read expressed TCRB transcripts. Assay: immunoSEQ multiplex PCR; the TCRdb copy retains only in-frame clones and omits some. The sample lists about 650,000 clones, around an eighth seen once, with over 0.1% in the top ten. The sample was naive CD4+ T cells from blood. The clonotype comes from a man aged 30 to 39 with type 1 diabetes.

The CDR3 loop is CASSYGLAGGGKTQYF. DNA for the CDR3: TGTGCCAGCAGCTACGGACTAGCGGGGGGCGGAAAGACCCAGTACTTC. The chain couples TRBV7-2 to TRBJ2-5; 14 bases are shared with TRBD2. Trimming took 4 bases from V and 6 from J; bases not matched to a gene: 7. CDR1 and CDR2 from the germline V gene are SGHTA and FQGNSA. This CDR3 region has 16 residues.